The 9 T cell receptor beta chains given below trace back to one sample, sequenced in a study of CD4+ T cells in melanoma. Data came from immunoSEQ multiplex PCR; TCRdb stores just in-frame clones and leaves some out. The sample has approximately 20,000 clones, almost 85% seen once; the top ten hold approximately 4%. Sequenced: cells from a culture (not recorded whether cultured in vitro). These receptors were taken from a human donor with melanoma.

This chain connects TRBV5-5 to TRBJ2-2, with unresolved D. The CDR3 extends over 16 amino acids. Per the germline V gene, CDR1 is SGHKS and CDR2 is YYEKEE (reference sequence). Trimming removed 4 bases at V and 0 bases at J, with 13 bases between. The CDR3 reads CASSPFGGTNTGELFF. For the CDR3, the DNA is TGTGCCAGCAGCCCCTTCGGTGGGACGAACACCGGGGAGCTGTTTTTT.

This clone was seen more than once but under ten times. This rearrangement joins TRBV5-1 to TRBJ1-2, with D perhaps matching TRBD1 (6 bases). Between the trimmed V and J ends, which lost 5 bases and 2 bases, there was a span of 13 bases. CDR1 SGHRS and CDR2 YFSETQ come from the germline V gene. This CDR3 spans 14 amino acids. The CDR3 DNA follows: TGCGCCAGCAGAGACGAGGGACAAAACTATGGCTACACCTTC. Protein sequence: CASRDEGQNYGYTF.

The chain combines TRBV6-1 with TRBJ2-1, with D possibly being TRBD1 or TRBD2 (6 bases each). This CDR3 comprises 16 residues. The V and J ends lost 1 base and 2 bases respectively, with 12 bases between them. The germline V gene encodes CDR1 MNHNS and CDR2 SASEGT. CDR3 sequence (DNA): TGTGCCAGCAGTGAAGACAGGGCGGGACCCTACAATGAGCAGTTCTTC. Residues: CASSEDRAGPYNEQFF.

The rearrangement joins TRBV6-5 to TRBJ2-1; TRBD1 matches 7 bases. The germline V gene encodes CDR1 MNHEY and CDR2 SVGAGI. This CDR3 is built from 15 residues. After removal of 2 bases from V and 5 bases from J, the junction contained 6 bases not matched to a gene. CDR3 residues: CASSYTIQGNNEQFF. The CDR3 DNA sequence: TGTGCCAGCAGTTACACAATACAGGGGAACAATGAGCAGTTCTTC.

V usage is TRBV5-1 and J usage is TRBJ1-2, with D maybe TRBD1 (5 bases). CDR3 length: 14 amino acids. V lost 3 bases to trimming and J lost 0 bases, with 9 bases between them. The germline V gene encodes CDR1 SGHRS and CDR2 YFSETQ. The DNA for the CDR3 is TGCGCCAGCAGCTCCAGGGAGCCTAACTATGGCTACACCTTC. Protein sequence: CASSSREPNYGYTF.

The V and J genes are TRBV19 and TRBJ2-4, with TRBD1 as a possible D gene (5 bases). Trimming cost V 5 bases and J 0 bases, with 11 bases left between them. CDR3 length: 15 residues. The V gene's germline CDR1 is LNHDA and CDR2 SQIVND (reference sequence). In nucleotides, the CDR3 is TGTGCCAGTAGTCGGGCCCAGGGAGCCAAAAACATTCAGTACTTC. It encodes CASSRAQGAKNIQYF.

This chain joins TRBV5-1 and TRBJ2-5; possibly TRBD2 for D (5 bases). The germline CDR1 and CDR2 sequences are SGHRS and YFSETQ. The CDR3 contains 15 residues. V lost 1 base to trimming and J lost 3 bases, with 13 bases between them. The CDR3 sequence: CASSLLPGMKETQYF. In DNA, the CDR3 is TGCGCCAGCAGCTTGTTGCCGGGAATGAAAGAGACCCAGTACTTC.

This chain links TRBV5-1 with TRBJ2-7; 9 bases match TRBD2. J lost 6 bases, V lost 0 bases, and 16 bases had no gene match. This CDR3 spans 18 amino acids. Germline V gene lookup returns CDR1 SGHRS and CDR2 YFSETQ. CDR3 in DNA: TGCGCCAGCAGCTTGGTTTATATCGGCGGGGGGGCCCAGGGCGAGCAGTACTTC. It encodes CASSLVYIGGGAQGEQYF.

The chain recombines TRBV5-1 with TRBJ2-3, with D perhaps matching TRBD1 (6 bases). Germline assignment: CDR1 SGHRS and CDR2 YFSETQ. Trimming cost V 4 bases and J 1 base, with 10 bases left between them. The CDR3 is made up of 14 amino acids. The CDR3 bases are TGCGCCAGCAGCCGCGGACAGCGCACAGATACGCAGTATTTT. Amino acid sequence: CASSRGQRTDTQYF. Together with reference TRBV5-1 and TRBJ2-3, the CDR3 gives the full variable domain: KAGVTQTPRYLIKTRGQQVTLSCSPISGHRSVSWYQQTPGQGLQFLFEYFSETQRNKGNFPGRFSGRQFSNSRSEMNVSTLELGDSALYLCASSRGQRTDTQYFGPGTRLTVL.